This T cell receptor beta chain was captured by sequencing in a study of T cell responses to AZD1222 COVID-19 vaccine. Study at large: Second-dose groups at about 4 or about 12 weeks were pooled.

Measured with immunoSEQ multiplex PCR; TCRdb has only the in-frame clones, and not every one. The sample includes around 62,000 clones, 85% to 90% of them seen just once. General observations from the study: White British ancestry dominated among donors, who included more females, and clonal diversity was possibly underestimated. Along spike, vaccine-associated CD4 TCRs were found throughout, with dominance at 160-218 and 743-854.

Germline lookup yields CDR1 SGDLS and CDR2 YYNGEE. The CDR3 extends over 15 amino acids. V dropped 0 bases and J dropped 1 base, with 10 bases sitting between them. This clone was picked up one time. Antigen: not known. Sequencing was performed on peripheral blood, taken on day 0 of AZD1222 vaccination. The chain links TRBV9 to TRBJ1-1, with D hard to call. This clonotype was sampled from an adult in good health. CDR3 nucleotides: TGTGCCAGCAGCGTAGCAGCCCAATCGAACACTGAAGCTTTCTTT. This encodes CASSVAAQSNTEAFF.